The clone carrying this TCR beta chain was detected many times. Its antigen is not known. The source of the sample is a study of blood T cells in healthy people across ages. Findings of the study overall: Among long-lived donors, naive CD4+ cells were more numerous and diversity higher than in aged donors.

Next came a second PCR, run for 7 to 11 cycles, which used a sample-barcoded 5' primer along with a J-beta primer mix. TCRdb re-analysed the 5' RACE reads in MiXCR, keeping a single row per CDR3 protein. This table holds 750,000 to 1,000,000 distinct CDR3 sequences, under 35% found once. V was shortened by 1 base and J by 1 base, with 13 bases between the two germline ends. In germline, CDR1 is SGHRS, CDR2 YFSETQ. CDR3 length: 16 residues. These data were also filed under a second study, of T cells of mothers and their children. In that study: Once extracted, all RNA went into cDNA synthesis at around 1.6 ug per 15 ul.

The receptor was isolated from a woman in her thirties or forties in good health. Material: blood. This chain uses TRBV5-1 with TRBJ2-3; unclear D gene. CDR3 DNA: TGCGCCAGCAGCTTGAGCCCATTACTCGGCACAGATACGCAGTATTTT. It yields the protein CASSLSPLLGTDTQYF.